Sequencing of this T cell receptor (beta chain) was carried out in a study of cytomegalovirus exposure and HLA in healthy donors. Broader study findings: Cytomegalovirus association was assigned to approximately 160 TCR beta chains. Most TCR sequences were seen very rarely across donors, but some public TCRs occurred in many.

Use of 60 Vbeta and 13 Jbeta primers characterized the PCR. The table came from immunoSEQ multiplex PCR; TCRdb's copy has only in-frame clones and leaves some out. In the table there are some 190,000 clones, roughly 87% of which are singletons. In this sample, this clone turned up a few times. No antigen is known for it. Each donor was nominally healthy when sampled (though unrecorded immune exposures were likely). The source material was PBMCs. The TCR sequence derives from a man aged 40-49 years in good health and CMV-seronegative.

CDR3 in DNA: TGTGCCAGCAGGTCCAGGGGTAGGAACACTGAAGCTTTCTTT. Protein product: CASRSRGRNTEAFF. This chain uses TRBV6-5 with TRBJ1-1, with a weak D call TRBD1 (6 bases). Germline CDR1 is MNHEY and CDR2 is SVGAGI. The CDR3 covers 14 residues. Trimming removed 6 bases from V and 1 base from J, with 12 bases in between.